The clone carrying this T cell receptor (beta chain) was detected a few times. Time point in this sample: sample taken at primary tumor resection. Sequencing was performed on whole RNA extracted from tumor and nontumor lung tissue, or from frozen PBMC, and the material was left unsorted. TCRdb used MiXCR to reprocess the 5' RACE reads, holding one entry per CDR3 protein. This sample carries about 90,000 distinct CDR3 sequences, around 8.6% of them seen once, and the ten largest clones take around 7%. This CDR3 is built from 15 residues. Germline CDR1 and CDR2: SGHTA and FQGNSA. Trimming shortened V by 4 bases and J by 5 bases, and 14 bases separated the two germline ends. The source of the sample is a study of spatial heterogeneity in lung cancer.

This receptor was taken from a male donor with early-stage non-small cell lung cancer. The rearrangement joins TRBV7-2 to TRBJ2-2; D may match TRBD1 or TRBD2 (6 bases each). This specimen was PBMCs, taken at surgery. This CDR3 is CASSSTGGRTGELFF. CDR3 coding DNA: TGTGCCAGCAGCTCCACCGGGGGCCGGACCGGGGAGCTGTTTTTT. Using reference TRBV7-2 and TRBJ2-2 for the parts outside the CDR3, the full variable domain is GAGVSQSPSNKVTEKGKDVELRCDPISGHTALYWYRQSLGQGLEFLIYFQGNSAPDKSGLPSDRFSAERTGGSVSTLTIQRTQQEDSAVYLCASSSTGGRTGELFFGEGSRLTVL.